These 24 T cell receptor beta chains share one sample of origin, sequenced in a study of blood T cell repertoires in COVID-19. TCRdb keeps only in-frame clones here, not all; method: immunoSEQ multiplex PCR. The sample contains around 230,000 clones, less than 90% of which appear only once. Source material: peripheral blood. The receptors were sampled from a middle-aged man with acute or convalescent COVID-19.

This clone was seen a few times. CDR3 loop: CASRRLAGYYEQYF. CDR3 in DNA: TGTGCCAGCAGGCGACTAGCGGGATACTACGAGCAGTACTTC. This chain joins TRBV6-5 and TRBJ2-7, with 11 positions matching TRBD2. Germline assignment: CDR1 MNHEY and CDR2 SVGAGI. The CDR3 is made up of 14 amino acids. J lost 3 bases, V lost 6 bases, and 4 bases had no gene match.

As DNA, the CDR3 is TGTGCCAGCAGTTACTCCTCCGACAGGGTGTGGACTGAAGCTTTCTTT. Amino acids: CASSYSSDRVWTEAFF. This chain links TRBV6-2 or TRBV6-3 with TRBJ1-1; 7 bases align to TRBD1. Germline V gene data show CDR1 as MNHEY and CDR2 as SVGEGT. With V trimmed by 0 bases and J by 5 bases, 9 bases remained unmatched. The CDR3 is made up of 16 amino acids.

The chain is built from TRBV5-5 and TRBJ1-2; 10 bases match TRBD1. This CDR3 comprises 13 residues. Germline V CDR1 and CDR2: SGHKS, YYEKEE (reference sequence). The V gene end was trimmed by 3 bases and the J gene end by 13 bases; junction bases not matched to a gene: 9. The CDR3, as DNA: TGTGCCAGCAGCTACCGGGACAGGGGAGGTGGCACCTTC. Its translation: CASSYRDRGGGTF.

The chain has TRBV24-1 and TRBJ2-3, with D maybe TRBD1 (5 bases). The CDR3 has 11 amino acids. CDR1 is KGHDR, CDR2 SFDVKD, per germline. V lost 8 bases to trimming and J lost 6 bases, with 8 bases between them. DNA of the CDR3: TGTGCCACCACTTCAGGGGATACGCAGTATTTT. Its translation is CATTSGDTQYF.

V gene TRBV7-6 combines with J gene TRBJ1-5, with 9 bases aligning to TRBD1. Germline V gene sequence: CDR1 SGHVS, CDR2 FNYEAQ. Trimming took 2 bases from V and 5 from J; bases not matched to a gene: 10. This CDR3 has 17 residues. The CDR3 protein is CASSLLPGQGVDQPQHF. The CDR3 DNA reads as TGTGCCAGCAGCTTACTGCCGGGACAGGGCGTGGATCAGCCCCAGCATTTT.

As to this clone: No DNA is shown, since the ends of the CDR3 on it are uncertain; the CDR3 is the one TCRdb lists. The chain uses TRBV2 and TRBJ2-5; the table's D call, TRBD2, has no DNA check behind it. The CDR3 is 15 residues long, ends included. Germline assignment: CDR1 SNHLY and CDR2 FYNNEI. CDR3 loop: CVPAVIAGGGETQYF.

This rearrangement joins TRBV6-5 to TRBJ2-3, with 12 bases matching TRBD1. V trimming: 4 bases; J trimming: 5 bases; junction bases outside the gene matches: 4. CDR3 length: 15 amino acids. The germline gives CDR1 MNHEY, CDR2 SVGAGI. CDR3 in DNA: TGTGCCAGCAGTTTGGGACAGGGGGCTGTAGATACGCAGTATTTT. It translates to CASSLGQGAVDTQYF.

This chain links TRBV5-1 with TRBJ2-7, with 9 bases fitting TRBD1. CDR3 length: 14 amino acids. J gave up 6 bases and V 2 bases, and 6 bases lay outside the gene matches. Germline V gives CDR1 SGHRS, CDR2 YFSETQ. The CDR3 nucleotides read TGCGCCAGCAGCTTTCCGGGACAGGGTAGCGAGCAGTACTTC. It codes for CASSFPGQGSEQYF.

The CDR3 here is CASSSGTSGIQPQHF. The CDR3 coding sequence is TGTGCCAGCAGTTCCGGGACATCTGGTATTCAGCCCCAGCATTTT. The J gene is TRBJ1-5, the V gene TRBV6-6, with D possibly matching TRBD1 (6 bases). The CDR3 has 15 amino acids. The germline V gene encodes CDR1 MNHNY and CDR2 SVGAGI (reference sequence). Deletions cut 4 bases from V and 6 bases from J, with 16 bases between.

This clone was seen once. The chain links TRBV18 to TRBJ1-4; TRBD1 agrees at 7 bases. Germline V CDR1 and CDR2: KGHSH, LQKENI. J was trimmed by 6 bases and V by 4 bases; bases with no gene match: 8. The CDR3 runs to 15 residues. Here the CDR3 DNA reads TGTGCCAGCTCACTACACAGGGGAAAGGATGAAAAACTGTTTTTT. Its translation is CASSLHRGKDEKLFF.

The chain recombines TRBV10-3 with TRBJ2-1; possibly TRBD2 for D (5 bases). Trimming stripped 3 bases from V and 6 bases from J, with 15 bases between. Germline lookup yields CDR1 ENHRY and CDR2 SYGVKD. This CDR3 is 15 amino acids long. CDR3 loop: CAISDSRAVGNEQFF. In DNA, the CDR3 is TGTGCCATCAGTGACAGTCGAGCGGTAGGCAATGAGCAGTTCTTC.

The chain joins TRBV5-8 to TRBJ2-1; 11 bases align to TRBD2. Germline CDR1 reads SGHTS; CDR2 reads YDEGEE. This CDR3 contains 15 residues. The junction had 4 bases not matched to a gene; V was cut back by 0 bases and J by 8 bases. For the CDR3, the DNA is TGTGCCAGCAGCTTGGGACTAGCGGGAATCCATGAGCAGTTCTTC. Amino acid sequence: CASSLGLAGIHEQFF.

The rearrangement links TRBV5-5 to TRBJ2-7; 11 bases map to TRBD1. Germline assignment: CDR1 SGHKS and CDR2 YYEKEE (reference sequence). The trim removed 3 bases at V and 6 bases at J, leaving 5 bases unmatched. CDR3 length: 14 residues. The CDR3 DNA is TGTGCCAGCAGCTGGACAGGGGGCGTTACCGAGCAGTACTTC. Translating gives CASSWTGGVTEQYF.

The CDR3 nucleotides are TGTGCCAGCAGCCCAGAAAGAGTGGGACTGACCTACGAGCAGTACTTC. Translated: CASSPERVGLTYEQYF. The chain joins TRBV3-1 (or the pseudogene TRBV3-2) to TRBJ2-7; perhaps TRBD2 as D (6 bases). Germline CDR1 LGHDT, CDR2 YNNKEL (reference sequence). V lost 4 bases, J lost 2 bases, and 18 bases lay in between. There are 16 residues in the CDR3.

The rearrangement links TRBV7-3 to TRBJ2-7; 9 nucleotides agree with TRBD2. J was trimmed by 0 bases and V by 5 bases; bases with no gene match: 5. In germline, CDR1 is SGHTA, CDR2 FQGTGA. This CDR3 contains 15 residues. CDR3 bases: TGTGCCAGCAGCCCCGGTAGCGGGAGCTCCTACGAGCAGTACTTC. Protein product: CASSPGSGSSYEQYF.

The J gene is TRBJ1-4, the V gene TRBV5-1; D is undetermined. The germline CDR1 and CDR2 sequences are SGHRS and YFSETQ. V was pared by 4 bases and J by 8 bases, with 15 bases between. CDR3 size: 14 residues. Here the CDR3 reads CASSQADPAEKLFF. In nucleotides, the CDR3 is TGCGCCAGCAGCCAAGCGGACCCGGCGGAAAAACTGTTTTTT.

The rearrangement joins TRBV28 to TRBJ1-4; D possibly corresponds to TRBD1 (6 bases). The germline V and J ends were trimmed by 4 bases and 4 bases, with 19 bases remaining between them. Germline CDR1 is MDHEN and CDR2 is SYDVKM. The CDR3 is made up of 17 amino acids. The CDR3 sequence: CASSSQGSGAGNEKLFF. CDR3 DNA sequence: TGTGCCAGCAGTTCCCAGGGGTCTGGGGCGGGTAATGAAAAACTGTTTTTT.

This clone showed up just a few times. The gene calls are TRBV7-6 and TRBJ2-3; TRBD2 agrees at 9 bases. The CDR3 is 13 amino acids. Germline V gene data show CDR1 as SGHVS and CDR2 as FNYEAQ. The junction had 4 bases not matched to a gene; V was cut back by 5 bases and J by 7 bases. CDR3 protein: CASSAGTSNTQYF. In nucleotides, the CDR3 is TGTGCCAGCAGCGCCGGGACTAGCAATACGCAGTATTTT.

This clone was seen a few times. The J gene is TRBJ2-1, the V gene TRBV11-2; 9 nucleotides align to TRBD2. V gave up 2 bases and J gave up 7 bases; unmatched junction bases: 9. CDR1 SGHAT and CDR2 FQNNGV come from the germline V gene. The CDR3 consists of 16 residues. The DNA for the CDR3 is TGTGCCAGCAGCTTATTCCCAGCGGGGGGCGAGAATGAGCAGTTCTTC. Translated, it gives CASSLFPAGGENEQFF.

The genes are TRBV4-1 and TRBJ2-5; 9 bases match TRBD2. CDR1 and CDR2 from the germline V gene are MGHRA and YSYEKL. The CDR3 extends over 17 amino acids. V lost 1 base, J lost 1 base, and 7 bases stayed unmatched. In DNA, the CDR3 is TGCGCCAGCAGCCAAGTATGGGGCGGGGGGGGCCAAGAGACCCAGTACTTC. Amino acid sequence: CASSQVWGGGGQETQYF.

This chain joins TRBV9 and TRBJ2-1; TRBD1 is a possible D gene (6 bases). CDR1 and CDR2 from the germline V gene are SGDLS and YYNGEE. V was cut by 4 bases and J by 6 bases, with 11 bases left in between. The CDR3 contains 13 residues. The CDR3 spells CASSSRGGNEQFF. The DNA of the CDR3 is TGTGCCAGCAGCTCTAGAGGGGGCAATGAGCAGTTCTTC.

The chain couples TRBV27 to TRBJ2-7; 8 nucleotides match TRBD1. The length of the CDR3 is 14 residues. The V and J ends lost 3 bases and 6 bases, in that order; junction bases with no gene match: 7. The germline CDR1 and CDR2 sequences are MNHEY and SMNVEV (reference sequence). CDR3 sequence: CASSFMAGGSEQYF. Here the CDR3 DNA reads TGTGCCAGCAGTTTCATGGCAGGGGGCTCCGAGCAGTACTTC.

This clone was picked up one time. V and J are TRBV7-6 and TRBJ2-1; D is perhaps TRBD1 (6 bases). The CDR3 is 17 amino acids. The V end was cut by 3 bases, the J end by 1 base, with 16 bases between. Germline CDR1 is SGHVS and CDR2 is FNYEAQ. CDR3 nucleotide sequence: TGTGCCAGCAGCTTTGGGGGCTTCGGGGCATCCTACAATGAGCAGTTCTTC. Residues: CASSFGGFGASYNEQFF.

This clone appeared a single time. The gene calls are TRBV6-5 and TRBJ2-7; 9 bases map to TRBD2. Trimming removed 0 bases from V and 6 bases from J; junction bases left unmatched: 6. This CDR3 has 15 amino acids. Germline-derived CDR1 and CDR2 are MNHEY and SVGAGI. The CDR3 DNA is TGTGCCAGCAGTTACTCCTGGACTAGCGCGGGCGAGCAGTACTTC. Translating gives CASSYSWTSAGEQYF.